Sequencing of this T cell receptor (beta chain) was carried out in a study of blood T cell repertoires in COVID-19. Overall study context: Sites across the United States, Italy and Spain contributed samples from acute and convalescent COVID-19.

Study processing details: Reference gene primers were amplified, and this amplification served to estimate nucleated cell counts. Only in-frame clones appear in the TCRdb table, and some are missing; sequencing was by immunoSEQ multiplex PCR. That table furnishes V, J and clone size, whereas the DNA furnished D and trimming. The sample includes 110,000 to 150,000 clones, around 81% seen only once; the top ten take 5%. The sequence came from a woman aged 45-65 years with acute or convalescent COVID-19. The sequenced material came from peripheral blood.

DNA for the CDR3: TGTGCCATACATAAGACAGAGAACACTGAAGCTTTCTTT. Protein: CAIHKTENTEAFF. The rearrangement links TRBV2 to TRBJ1-1, with D possibly being TRBD1 (5 bases). Trimming removed 10 bases from V and 1 base from J, with 13 bases in between. The CDR3 runs to 13 residues. CDR1 and CDR2 (germline): SNHLY, FYNNEI.